The clone carrying this T cell receptor beta chain was picked up a small number of times. As originally analysed: Estimation of nucleated cell counts relied on the amplification of reference gene primers. The data were produced by immunoSEQ multiplex PCR, yet TCRdb's version contains in-frame clones alone and is incomplete. Clone size and the V and J calls come from that table; the DNA yielded D and trimming. The table includes around 150,000 clones, roughly 80% detected once. This entry comes from a study of blood T cell repertoires in COVID-19. Study context: PBMCs, B-cell-depleted T cells, or T cells were the source of the cDNA or gDNA that made up the material.

Enrollment of patients from Seattle took place during active infection, with longitudinal follow-up. The CDR3 is 13 residues long. Trimming shortened V by 8 bases and J by 2 bases, and 10 bases separated the two germline ends. Per germline, CDR1 ENHRY and CDR2 SYGVKD. The source is a woman between 35 and 50 years old with COVID-19, enrolled during active disease. The rearrangement uses TRBV10-3 and TRBJ1-5; no definite D call. Sequenced: peripheral blood. CDR3 in DNA: TGTGCCATCGGAGGCAGAGGCAATCAGCCCCAGCATTTT. Translating gives CAIGGRGNQPQHF.